These 10 T cell receptor beta chains were all obtained from the same sample, sequenced in a study of T-cell memory formation after mild COVID-19. MiXCR, applied by TCRdb to the 5' RACE reads, yields one record per CDR3 protein. In the table there are approximately 440,000 distinct CDR3 sequences, around 20% of which are singletons. Sequenced material: PBMCs or a T cell subset sorted from them (not recorded which). These receptors were taken from an adult woman who had mild COVID-19 (a few samples of this study predate the infection). Cell type and time point are not known.

In this sample, this clonotype turned up many times. The chain recombines TRBV9 with TRBJ2-2; a weak D match, TRBD2 (6 bases). CDR1 is SGDLS, CDR2 YYNGEE, per germline. Between the trimmed V and J ends, which lost 0 bases and 4 bases, there was a span of 13 bases. The CDR3 length is 16 residues. CDR3 sequence (DNA): TGTGCCAGCAGCGTAGATCCGGGGGTGGTCACCGGGGAGCTGTTTTTT. The encoded protein is CASSVDPGVVTGELFF. The full variable domain, in which reference TRBV9 and TRBJ2-2 provide the parts outside the CDR3, is DSGVTQTPKHLITATGQRVTLRCSPRSGDLSVYWYQQSLDQGLQFLIQYYNGEERAKGNILERFSAQQFPDLHSELNLSSLELGDSALYFCASSVDPGVVTGELFFGEGSRLTVL.

This clonotype was seen a few times. The V gene is TRBV5-1, the J gene TRBJ2-7, with D perhaps matching TRBD1 (5 bases). Trimming took 4 bases from V and 0 from J, leaving 11 bases between them. Germline V gene data show CDR1 as SGHRS and CDR2 as YFSETQ. CDR3 length equals 14 residues. CDR3 sequence reads: CASSAGRGSYEQYF. DNA of the CDR3: TGCGCCAGCAGCGCCGGAAGGGGCTCCTACGAGCAGTACTTC.

The gene calls are TRBV6-5 and TRBJ2-2; 8 bases line up with TRBD1. The CDR3 extends over 17 amino acids. CDR1 MNHEY and CDR2 SVGAGI come from the germline V gene. The V gene end was trimmed by 0 bases and the J gene end by 4 bases; junction bases not matched to a gene: 7. Written as DNA, the CDR3 is TGTGCCAGCAGTTACTCGTGGGCAGGGGGCAGCACCGGGGAGCTGTTTTTT. Translated: CASSYSWAGGSTGELFF.

This clonotype was recorded many times. This chain uses TRBV3-1 with TRBJ2-7, with D hard to call. Trimming shortened V by 2 bases and J by 1 base, and 0 bases separated the two germline ends. The CDR3 sequence is 11 residues long. In germline, CDR1 is LGHDT, CDR2 YNNKEL (reference sequence). CDR3 bases: TGTGCCAGCAGCCAATCCTACGAGCAGTACTTC. Translated: CASSQSYEQYF.

This sequence joins TRBV18 and TRBJ2-7; maybe TRBD1 (6 bases). Germline V gene lookup returns CDR1 KGHSH and CDR2 LQKENI. Trimming took 4 bases from V and 1 from J, leaving 11 bases between them. The CDR3 contains 14 residues. The CDR3 DNA reads TGTGCCAGCTCACGGACAGTGGGTTCCTACGAGCAGTACTTC. Amino acid sequence: CASSRTVGSYEQYF.

The chain carries TRBV2 and TRBJ2-7; a weak D match, TRBD2 (8 bases). Looked up from germline, CDR1 is SNHLY and CDR2 is FYNNEI. This CDR3 region has 15 residues. Trimming took 7 bases from V and 1 from J, leaving 17 bases between them. DNA for the CDR3: TGTGCCAGCAAGGGGGCGGGAGGCCCTTCCTACGAGCAGTACTTC. It codes for CASKGAGGPSYEQYF.

This clonotype was picked up a small number of times. The genes are TRBV6-1 and TRBJ1-2; tentative D call: TRBD1 (5 bases). V was trimmed by 5 bases and J by 0 bases, leaving 16 bases between them. The germline gives CDR1 MNHNS, CDR2 SASEGT. CDR3 length equals 16 residues. DNA of the CDR3: TGTGCCAGCAGTCTCAGGGCGGGGCCGGCTAACTATGGCTACACCTTC. Translating gives CASSLRAGPANYGYTF.

This clonotype has only a few counts. The chain couples TRBV4-1 to TRBJ1-6; D gene ambiguous. The CDR3 totals 15 residues. Trimming took off 0 bases at V and 4 bases at J, with 7 bases between the two ends. The V gene's germline CDR1 is MGHRA and CDR2 YSYEKL. The CDR3, as DNA: TGCGCCAGCAGCCAAGAGGCAGAGTATAATTCACCCCTCCACTTT. Encoded protein: CASSQEAEYNSPLHF.

V is TRBV20-1 and J is TRBJ2-7, with a possible D match to TRBD2 (5 bases). This CDR3 is 16 amino acids long. The germline CDR1 and CDR2 sequences are DFQATT and SNEGSKA (reference sequence). V was cut by 6 bases and J by 4 bases, with 25 bases left in between. CDR3 sequence reads: CSARSLRGLVVYEQYF. The CDR3, as DNA: TGCAGTGCAAGATCCCTACGAGGACTTGTTGTATACGAGCAGTACTTC.

The chain links TRBV29-1 to TRBJ1-2; 12 bases are a match to TRBD1. The J segment lost 8 bases and the V segment lost 7 bases, leaving 14 bases of the junction unmatched. The CDR3 length is 15 residues. CDR1 SQVTM and CDR2 ANQGSEA come from the germline V gene. The CDR3 DNA follows: TGCAGCGCATCGGGACAGGGGGCGAAGTCCTACGGCTACACCTTC. It yields the protein CSASGQGAKSYGYTF.